One and the same sample provided the 26 T cell receptor beta chains below, sequenced in a study of spatial heterogeneity in lung cancer. The time point here: blood at routine non-recurrence follow-up after resection. TCRdb redid the calling of the 5' RACE reads with MiXCR, one entry per CDR3 protein. Of more than 1,000 distinct CDR3 sequences in the sample, under 30% were seen once. The specimen comprised PBMCs, sampled at follow-up. These receptors were obtained from a male donor with early-stage non-small cell lung cancer.

By share, this clonotype counts as large. The chain joins TRBV5-1 to TRBJ1-2; D is uncertain. Trimming pared 1 base from V and 5 bases from J, leaving 21 bases between. The length of the CDR3 is 17 residues. Germline lookup yields CDR1 SGHRS and CDR2 YFSETQ. The CDR3 is CASSLYPVGVLGYGYTF. As DNA, the CDR3 is TGCGCCAGCAGCTTGTACCCAGTGGGCGTTTTGGGGTATGGCTACACCTTC.

This clonotype counts as large (0.1 to 1%). The V call is TRBV13, the J call TRBJ2-7; TRBD2 agrees at 8 bases. The ends lost 5 bases at V and 7 bases at J; junction bases unmatched: 16. The CDR3 totals 16 residues. CDR1 and CDR2 (germline): PRHDT, FYEKMQ (reference sequence). For the CDR3, the DNA is TGTGCCAGCAGCCCACTAGCGGACGGAGGGGTATATGAGCAGTACTTC. Encoded protein: CASSPLADGGVYEQYF.

This clonotype qualifies as medium-sized. The chain couples TRBV5-4 to TRBJ2-3, with 9 bases that match TRBD2. Germline lookup yields CDR1 SGHNT and CDR2 YYREEE (reference sequence). With V trimmed by 4 bases and J by 4 bases, 10 bases remained unmatched. The CDR3 covers 16 residues. The CDR3 region is CASSKTGAGGADTQYF. The CDR3 DNA is TGTGCCAGCAGCAAGACAGGTGCGGGAGGGGCAGATACGCAGTATTTT. The whole variable domain, remainder taken from reference TRBV5-4 and TRBJ2-3, is ETGVTQSPTHLIKTRGQQVTLRCSSQSGHNTVSWYQQALGQGPQFIFQYYREEENGRGNFPPRFSGLQFPNYSSELNVNALELDDSALYLCASSKTGAGGADTQYFGPGTRLTVL.

Relative to its sample, this clonotype is medium-sized (0.01 to 0.1%). This chain links TRBV29-1 with TRBJ2-1; 7 nucleotides line up with TRBD2. The CDR3 length is 13 residues. V shed 4 bases, J shed 7 bases, and the junction held 7 bases outside the gene matches. The germline CDR1 and CDR2 sequences are SQVTM and ANQGSEA. The CDR3 DNA sequence: TGCAGCGTTGGGGGCGGGAGTAGGAATGAGCAGTTCTTC. Translation: CSVGGGSRNEQFF.

By share, this clonotype ranks as medium-sized. This chain links TRBV29-1 with TRBJ2-3, with D possibly matching TRBD1 (6 bases). Germline CDR1 is SQVTM and CDR2 is ANQGSEA. The CDR3 is made up of 14 amino acids. Between the trimmed V and J ends, which lost 5 bases and 3 bases, there was a span of 15 bases. The CDR3 nucleotides are TGCAGCGTTCCCCGCCGGGACACAACAGATACGCAGTATTTT. Protein product: CSVPRRDTTDTQYF.

Judged by abundance, this clonotype is medium-sized. The J gene is TRBJ2-2, the V gene TRBV7-6; a weak D match, TRBD2 (5 bases). Per the germline V gene, CDR1 is SGHVS and CDR2 is FNYEAQ. The CDR3 length is 17 residues. V lost 1 base, J lost 1 base, and 13 bases lay in between. The CDR3 DNA reads as TGTGCCAGCAGCTTAGAGGCGGCGGGCGTGAACACCGGGGAGCTGTTTTTT. Its protein product is CASSLEAAGVNTGELFF.

This clonotype was seen many times. This chain joins TRBV9 and TRBJ2-5; maybe TRBD1 (6 bases). The V and J ends lost 3 bases and 5 bases respectively, with 14 bases between them. CDR1 and CDR2 from the germline V gene are SGDLS and YYNGEE. This CDR3 has 14 amino acids. The CDR3 nucleotides are TGTGCCAGCAGCGCCGAGGACAGATACGAGACCCAGTACTTC. This codes for CASSAEDRYETQYF.

By share, this clonotype counts as medium-sized (0.01 to 0.1%). J is TRBJ2-2 and V is TRBV19, with TRBD2 matching over 13 bases. This CDR3 comprises 21 residues. CDR1 is LNHDA, CDR2 SQIVND, per germline (reference sequence). The V segment lost 6 bases and the J segment 5 bases; nucleotides outside the gene matches: 21. The CDR3 loop reads CASSHSRATSGRARGTGELFF. As DNA, the CDR3 is TGTGCCAGTAGCCACTCAAGGGCAACTAGCGGGAGGGCGAGAGGGACCGGGGAGCTGTTTTTT.

This clonotype is medium-sized in the sample. The genes are TRBV6-5 and TRBJ2-7; D call uncertain. V shed 6 bases and J shed 1 base, with 7 bases lying between them. Germline CDR1 MNHEY, CDR2 SVGAGI. This CDR3 spans 12 amino acids. As DNA, the CDR3 is TGTGCCAGCAGGGGCGTATCCTACGAGCAGTACTTC. As protein: CASRGVSYEQYF.

By its share, this clonotype is medium-sized. The chain uses TRBV5-6 and TRBJ2-5; unclear D gene. The CDR3 contains 12 residues. CDR1 is SGHDT and CDR2 is YYEEEE in the germline V gene. With 4 bases removed from V and 1 base from J, the gap between germline ends came to 5 bases. The CDR3 loop reads CASSLPQETQYF. The CDR3 DNA reads TGTGCCAGCAGCCTTCCCCAAGAGACCCAGTACTTC.

V is TRBV5-1 and J is TRBJ2-5; 14 bases line up with TRBD2. The CDR3 has 16 residues. The germline CDR1 and CDR2 sequences are SGHRS and YFSETQ. The trim removed 4 bases at V and 2 bases at J, leaving 4 bases unmatched. Written as DNA, the CDR3 is TGCGCCAGCAGCCCCGGGACTAGCGGGAGACAAGAGACCCAGTACTTC. This codes for CASSPGTSGRQETQYF. The variable domain in full, completed from reference TRBV5-1 and TRBJ2-5, reads KAGVTQTPRYLIKTRGQQVTLSCSPISGHRSVSWYQQTPGQGLQFLFEYFSETQRNKGNFPGRFSGRQFSNSRSEMNVSTLELGDSALYLCASSPGTSGRQETQYFGPGTRLLVL.

This clonotype is classed as medium-sized. The chain employs TRBV11-2 and TRBJ2-1, with 7 bases identical to TRBD1. Per the germline V gene, CDR1 is SGHAT and CDR2 is FQNNGV. V was pared by 2 bases and J by 4 bases, with 5 bases of the junction left unmatched. The CDR3 runs to 15 residues. CDR3 residues: CASSLRQGGYNEQFF. The CDR3 DNA is TGTGCCAGCAGCTTAAGACAGGGCGGTTACAATGAGCAGTTCTTC.

This clonotype was recorded a few times. V usage is TRBV25-1 and J usage is TRBJ2-7, with D unresolved. The length of the CDR3 is 11 residues. Germline V gene lookup returns CDR1 MGHDK and CDR2 SYGVNS. V gave up 3 bases and J gave up 4 bases, with 4 bases separating them. The CDR3 DNA reads as TGTGCCAGCAGTGATAGGTACGAGCAGTACTTC. This codes for CASSDRYEQYF.

This clonotype is judged medium-sized. The chain combines TRBV10-3 with TRBJ2-1, with 7 positions matching TRBD2. The CDR3 extends over 12 amino acids. V lost 2 bases, J lost 8 bases, and 0 bases stayed unmatched. Germline V CDR1 and CDR2: ENHRY, SYGVKD. CDR3 nucleotides: TGTGCCATCAGTGAGACTAGCGATGAGCAGTTCTTC. Protein: CAISETSDEQFF.

The chain has TRBV28 and TRBJ2-3, with TRBD2 matching over 9 bases. V gave up 6 bases and J gave up 4 bases; unmatched junction bases: 14. CDR1 and CDR2 (germline): MDHEN, SYDVKM. The CDR3 consists of 17 residues. CDR3 nucleotides: TGTGCCAGCAGGTTAAGATGGGCGGGAGGGCGATCAGATACGCAGTATTTT. Residues: CASRLRWAGGRSDTQYF.

This clonotype ranks as medium-sized (0.01 to 0.1%). The chain couples TRBV20-1 to TRBJ2-3; perhaps TRBD2 as D (6 bases). Germline CDR1 DFQATT, CDR2 SNEGSKA (reference sequence). The CDR3 is made up of 14 amino acids. With 8 bases removed from V and 3 bases from J, the gap between germline ends came to 18 bases. The CDR3 DNA sequence: TGCAGTCATCGTGGAGGGCTGGGGACAGATACGCAGTATTTT. Its protein is CSHRGGLGTDTQYF.

This clonotype was picked up a small number of times. The chain uses TRBV7-2 and TRBJ2-1, with 8 bases identical to TRBD2. V shed 1 base and J 6 bases; nucleotides not matched to a gene: 8. Per the germline V gene, CDR1 is SGHTA and CDR2 is FQGNSA. This CDR3 is built from 16 residues. This CDR3 reads CASSLGAGGRGNEQFF. In DNA, the CDR3 is TGTGCCAGCAGCTTAGGTGCGGGAGGTAGAGGCAATGAGCAGTTCTTC.

This clonotype is categorized as medium-sized. The chain joins TRBV30 to TRBJ1-1; 7 bases match TRBD1. In germline, CDR1 is GTSNPN, CDR2 SVGIG (reference sequence). With V trimmed by 4 bases and J by 1 base, 3 bases remained unmatched. CDR3 size: 13 residues. This CDR3 is CAWMGQPNTEAFF. CDR3 DNA: TGTGCCTGGATGGGACAGCCGAACACTGAAGCTTTCTTT.

The chain employs TRBV14 and TRBJ2-5; 8 nucleotides align to TRBD1. Trimming took 4 bases from V and 5 from J; bases not matched to a gene: 6. CDR1 and CDR2 from the germline V gene are SGHDN and FVKESK. The CDR3 spans 14 residues. The CDR3 is CASSRDRGEETQYF. The CDR3, as DNA: TGTGCCAGCAGCCGAGACAGGGGAGAGGAGACCCAGTACTTC.

This clonotype was counted at least ten times. A read error may explain this, as a much larger clone is one base away. The chain uses TRBV6-5 and TRBJ2-5; no reliable D call. This CDR3 comprises 11 residues. Germline CDR1 is MNHEY and CDR2 is SVGAGI. Here the CDR3 reads CANSYRQTQYF. DNA of the CDR3: TGTGCCAACAGTTACCGCCAGACCCAGTACTTC.

By sample share, this clonotype is hyperexpanded. The chain links TRBV25-1 to TRBJ2-5; D possibly uses TRBD1 or TRBD2 (5 bases each). There are 12 residues in the CDR3. V lost 5 bases to trimming and J lost 5 bases, with 9 bases between them. Germline CDR1 MGHDK, CDR2 SYGVNS. The CDR3 coding sequence is TGTGCCAGCAGTATGGGGGTGGAGACCCAGTACTTC. Its protein is CASSMGVETQYF.

This chain uses TRBV10-2 with TRBJ2-1; D is tentatively TRBD1 or TRBD2 (5 bases each). This CDR3 has 13 amino acids. CDR1 is WSHSY and CDR2 is SAAADI in the germline V gene. V lost 0 bases and J lost 8, with 8 bases in between. CDR3 sequence reads: CASSESGVDEQFF. In DNA, the CDR3 is TGCGCCAGCAGTGAGTCGGGGGTAGATGAGCAGTTCTTC.

This clonotype was seen many times. The V call is TRBV28, the J call TRBJ2-7; 9 bases match TRBD2. This CDR3 spans 14 amino acids. CDR1 and CDR2 from the germline V gene are MDHEN and SYDVKM. The trim removed 6 bases at V and 5 bases at J, leaving 8 bases unmatched. CDR3 coding DNA: TGTGCCAGCAGCTCTGGACTAGCGTGGAACGAGCAGTACTTC. Its protein product is CASSSGLAWNEQYF.

For the CDR3, the DNA is TGTGCCAGCAGTTCAACGACAGGGGCAAATCAGCCCCAGCATTTT. Protein: CASSSTTGANQPQHF. The rearrangement joins TRBV27 to TRBJ1-5; TRBD1 matches at 8 bases. Germline assignment: CDR1 MNHEY and CDR2 SMNVEV (reference sequence). Losses at the gene ends were 4 bases for V and 4 bases for J; bases not matched to a gene: 6. CDR3 length equals 15 residues.

By share, this clonotype ranks as large. This chain joins TRBV18 and TRBJ2-1; no clear D gene. CDR1 is KGHSH and CDR2 is LQKENI in the germline V gene. This CDR3 is 16 amino acids long. V was shortened by 3 bases and J by 4 bases, with 16 bases between the two germline ends. This CDR3 is CASSPRLRGPYNEQFF. CDR3 coding DNA: TGTGCCAGCTCACCCAGACTTCGAGGTCCTTACAATGAGCAGTTCTTC.

This clonotype is medium-sized (0.01 to 0.1%) by share. The V call is TRBV6-6, the J call TRBJ1-4; no clear D gene. The CDR3 totals 13 residues. Germline lookup yields CDR1 MNHNY and CDR2 SVGAGI (reference sequence). Trimming cost V 6 bases and J 8 bases, with 13 bases left between them. CDR3 sequence (DNA): TGTGCCAGCAGGGCCTGGGTTGGGGAAAAACTGTTTTTT. Protein sequence: CASRAWVGEKLFF.